There are a few counts of the clone carrying this TCR beta chain. This sample also contains other DNA sequences that code for the same CDR3. Stated treatment: randomized to nivolumab then ipilimumab (arm A) or the reverse (arm B). The data stem from a study of sequential checkpoint blockade in melanoma. TCRdb's table, derived via immunoSEQ multiplex PCR, lists solely in-frame clones and lacks some. The sample holds 15,000 to 25,000 clones, roughly 82% seen once. Trimming stripped 4 bases from V and 5 bases from J, with 15 bases between. The CDR3 covers 14 residues. Germline CDR1 SGHRS, CDR2 YFSETQ. The sequence was collected from a human donor with melanoma. The chain employs TRBV5-1 and TRBJ1-2; no definite D call. Sequenced material: CD8+ T cells sorted from blood (inferred from file names), taken from a patient given nivolumab and ipilimumab in sequence. The CDR3 reads CASSREEDSYGYTF. CDR3 bases: TGCGCCAGCAGCAGGGAGGAGGATTCATATGGCTACACCTTC.